The rows below give T cell receptor beta chains drawn from one sample of a study of T-cell memory formation after mild COVID-19. TCRdb recomputed calls from the 5' RACE reads with MiXCR, one row per CDR3 protein. The sample has 90,000 to 130,000 distinct CDR3 sequences; 15% to 20% are singletons. What was sequenced was PBMCs or a T cell subset sorted from them (not recorded which). Receptor source: a man aged 18-30 years who had mild COVID-19 (a few samples of this study predate the infection). Cell type and time point are not known. CDR3s include the opening cysteine and the closing phenylalanine or tryptophan. D genes are given only for firm matches. The size field is filled for only some rows; it gives once, few, many or a size class.

cdr3_nt: TGTGCCAGCAGTCCCACTCAGTTAGATACGCAGTATTTT
cdr3_aa: CASSPTQLDTQYF
clone_size: .
d_call: .
j_call: TRBJ2-3
v_call: TRBV7-2

cdr3_nt: TGTGCCAGCAGTTTACTAGCGGGGGACTGGGATGAGCAGTTCTTC
cdr3_aa: CASSLLAGDWDEQFF
clone_size: few
d_call: TRBD2
j_call: TRBJ2-1
v_call: TRBV5-4

cdr3_nt: TGTGCCAGCACTACAGACGGTCGCAATCAGCCCCAGCATTTT
cdr3_aa: CASTTDGRNQPQHF
clone_size: few
d_call: .
j_call: TRBJ1-5
v_call: TRBV12-3/TRBV12-4

cdr3_nt: TGTGCCAGCAGCCGAGGGACTAGCGGGGGCTACGAGCAGTACTTC
cdr3_aa: CASSRGTSGGYEQYF
clone_size: few
d_call: TRBD2
j_call: TRBJ2-7
v_call: TRBV12-3/TRBV12-4

cdr3_nt: TGCGCCAGCAGCTTGGTGACGGGATCAGATACGCAGTATTTT
cdr3_aa: CASSLVTGSDTQYF
clone_size: few
d_call: .
j_call: TRBJ2-3
v_call: TRBV5-1

cdr3_nt: TGTGCCAGCAGCTTAACGTCCGGCGATACGCAGTATTTT
cdr3_aa: CASSLTSGDTQYF
clone_size: .
d_call: .
j_call: TRBJ2-3
v_call: TRBV7-3

cdr3_nt: TGTGCCAGCAGCTTAGAGTCCGGGCGGCGGGATACGCAGTATTTT
cdr3_aa: CASSLESGRRDTQYF
clone_size: .
d_call: .
j_call: TRBJ2-3
v_call: TRBV7-2

cdr3_nt: TGTGCCAGCAGCACTACAGGGACTGGGGCCAACGTCCTGACTTTC
cdr3_aa: CASSTTGTGANVLTF
clone_size: few
d_call: .
j_call: TRBJ2-6
v_call: TRBV12-3/TRBV12-4

cdr3_nt: TGTGCCAGCAGCTTAGGGACATTCATGGATGGCTACACCTTC
cdr3_aa: CASSLGTFMDGYTF
clone_size: few
d_call: .
j_call: TRBJ1-2
v_call: TRBV7-9

cdr3_nt: TGTGCCAGCAGCCTAAGCGGAGGGGGTGGCACTGAAGCTTTCTTT
cdr3_aa: CASSLSGGGGTEAFF
clone_size: .
d_call: .
j_call: TRBJ1-1
v_call: TRBV7-2

cdr3_nt: TGCGCCAGCAGCTTGGCCAGGACAGGCGCCGGGGAGCTGTTTTTT
cdr3_aa: CASSLARTGAGELFF
clone_size: .
d_call: TRBD1
j_call: TRBJ2-2
v_call: TRBV5-1

cdr3_nt: TGTGCCAGCACCGAGCTCGGTGAGCAGTTCTTC
cdr3_aa: CASTELGEQFF
clone_size: .
d_call: .
j_call: TRBJ2-1
v_call: TRBV6-2/TRBV6-3

cdr3_nt: TGTGCCAGCAGCAGAAGAGGACTAGCGGGGACACAGAACACCGGGGAGCTGTTTTTT
cdr3_aa: CASSRRGLAGTQNTGELFF
clone_size: few
d_call: TRBD2
j_call: TRBJ2-2
v_call: TRBV7-8

cdr3_nt: TGTGCCAGCAGCTTGGCTCAGGGAGGGACTGAAGCTTTCTTT
cdr3_aa: CASSLAQGGTEAFF
clone_size: .
d_call: .
j_call: TRBJ1-1
v_call: TRBV5-4

cdr3_nt: TGTGCCATCAGTGAGTCGAATGGGAACACTGAAGCTTTCTTT
cdr3_aa: CAISESNGNTEAFF
clone_size: few
d_call: .
j_call: TRBJ1-1
v_call: TRBV10-3

cdr3_nt: TGCAGTGCCCCTCAGGGGGGCCGAGGCAATCAGCCCCAGCATTTT
cdr3_aa: CSAPQGGRGNQPQHF
clone_size: .
d_call: TRBD1
j_call: TRBJ1-5
v_call: TRBV20-1

cdr3_nt: TGCAGTGCTAGGGGGGGTGGACTAGCGACGGATACGCAGTATTTT
cdr3_aa: CSARGGGLATDTQYF
clone_size: .
d_call: TRBD2
j_call: TRBJ2-3
v_call: TRBV20-1

cdr3_nt: TGTGCCAGCAGTCGGCTGACTAGCGGAGTCACAGATACGCAGTATTTT
cdr3_aa: CASSRLTSGVTDTQYF
clone_size: few
d_call: TRBD2
j_call: TRBJ2-3
v_call: TRBV6-5

cdr3_nt: TGCGCCAGCAGCTTGGGGGCGACAGACACAGATACGCAGTATTTT
cdr3_aa: CASSLGATDTDTQYF
clone_size: many
d_call: .
j_call: TRBJ2-3
v_call: TRBV5-1

cdr3_nt: TGTGCCAGCAGCTGGGGTGCCGGGGAGCTGTTTTTT
cdr3_aa: CASSWGAGELFF
clone_size: .
d_call: .
j_call: TRBJ2-2
v_call: TRBV5-6

cdr3_nt: TGTGCCAGCAGCTGGACAGGGGGAGGAGAGACCCAGTACTTC
cdr3_aa: CASSWTGGGETQYF
clone_size: few
d_call: TRBD1
j_call: TRBJ2-5
v_call: TRBV6-1

cdr3_nt: TGCGCCAGCAGCTTGGTGCTTATGAACACTGAAGCTTTCTTT
cdr3_aa: CASSLVLMNTEAFF
clone_size: few
d_call: .
j_call: TRBJ1-1
v_call: TRBV5-1

cdr3_nt: TGTGCCAGCAGCTTAGCTGGGACCCAAGAGACCCAGTACTTC
cdr3_aa: CASSLAGTQETQYF
clone_size: many
d_call: .
j_call: TRBJ2-5
v_call: TRBV7-2

cdr3_nt: TGTGCCAGCAGCCCTAGCCCTACTGGGACTATGAGTGAGCAGTTCTTC
cdr3_aa: CASSPSPTGTMSEQFF
clone_size: .
d_call: TRBD2
j_call: TRBJ2-1
v_call: TRBV7-2

cdr3_nt: TGTGCCAGCTCACCGGCGGGGGGCCCAGGGAACACTGAAGCTTTCTTT
cdr3_aa: CASSPAGGPGNTEAFF
clone_size: .
d_call: .
j_call: TRBJ1-1
v_call: TRBV18

cdr3_nt: TGTGCCAGCAGCCCCACCCTTGACTGGCAGTATTACGAGCAGTACTTC
cdr3_aa: CASSPTLDWQYYEQYF
clone_size: few
d_call: .
j_call: TRBJ2-7
v_call: TRBV9

cdr3_nt: TGCAGTGCTAGGGTGAGGTCAGGGTCCTATGGCTACACCTTC
cdr3_aa: CSARVRSGSYGYTF
clone_size: few
d_call: .
j_call: TRBJ1-2
v_call: TRBV20-1

cdr3_nt: TGCGCCAGCAGCTTGGTAGGGGCGCGAGGCTACACCTTC
cdr3_aa: CASSLVGARGYTF
clone_size: .
d_call: .
j_call: TRBJ1-2
v_call: TRBV5-1

cdr3_nt: TGTGCCAGCAGTTACTGGACAGACACAGATACGCAGTATTTT
cdr3_aa: CASSYWTDTDTQYF
clone_size: .
d_call: .
j_call: TRBJ2-3
v_call: TRBV6-6

cdr3_nt: TGTGCCAGCAGCTTGGTTAGCGGGGTGAACACCGGGGAGCTGTTTTTT
cdr3_aa: CASSLVSGVNTGELFF
clone_size: few
d_call: TRBD2
j_call: TRBJ2-2
v_call: TRBV5-4

cdr3_nt: TGTGCCAGCAGCTTAAGGGCGGAGACTTACAATGAGCAGTTCTTC
cdr3_aa: CASSLRAETYNEQFF
clone_size: few
d_call: .
j_call: TRBJ2-1
v_call: TRBV7-8

cdr3_nt: TGCAGTGCTAGCTTGACTAGCGGGGGGGTGTGGGGCACAGATACGCAGTATTTT
cdr3_aa: CSASLTSGGVWGTDTQYF
clone_size: few
d_call: TRBD2
j_call: TRBJ2-3
v_call: TRBV20-1

cdr3_nt: TGTGCCAGCAGTCCCCCGCGACAGGGGACTGGAGATACGCAGTATTTT
cdr3_aa: CASSPPRQGTGDTQYF
clone_size: many
d_call: TRBD1
j_call: TRBJ2-3
v_call: TRBV12-3/TRBV12-4

cdr3_nt: TGCAGTGCGAATCGGCCGGCAGGGGACAACTATGGCTACACCTTC
cdr3_aa: CSANRPAGDNYGYTF
clone_size: .
d_call: .
j_call: TRBJ1-2
v_call: TRBV20-1

cdr3_nt: TGCAGTGCACAAGACAGGGTTTTAGTCCACGAGCAGTACTTC
cdr3_aa: CSAQDRVLVHEQYF
clone_size: few
d_call: TRBD1
j_call: TRBJ2-7
v_call: TRBV20-1

cdr3_nt: TGTGCCAGCAGGAGGAGTACTAGCGGTTATTACACAGATACGCAGTATTTT
cdr3_aa: CASRRSTSGYYTDTQYF
clone_size: few
d_call: TRBD2
j_call: TRBJ2-3
v_call: TRBV5-6

cdr3_nt: TGTGCCATCGCTAAAGGACAGCGCGATGAGCAGTTCTTC
cdr3_aa: CAIAKGQRDEQFF
clone_size: few
d_call: .
j_call: TRBJ2-1
v_call: TRBV10-3

cdr3_nt: TGCGCCAGCAGCTTGGACCCAACCAGCACAGATACGCAGTATTTT
cdr3_aa: CASSLDPTSTDTQYF
clone_size: .
d_call: .
j_call: TRBJ2-3
v_call: TRBV5-1

cdr3_nt: TGTGCCAGCAGTTTAGTGGCAGGCTATGGCTACACCTTC
cdr3_aa: CASSLVAGYGYTF
clone_size: few
d_call: .
j_call: TRBJ1-2
v_call: TRBV12-3/TRBV12-4

cdr3_nt: TGTGCCAGCAGCAACCCGACAGGGGGATTAAACATTCAGTACTTC
cdr3_aa: CASSNPTGGLNIQYF
clone_size: many
d_call: TRBD1
j_call: TRBJ2-4
v_call: TRBV7-2

cdr3_nt: TGTGCCAGCAGCTGGGCCGGGACAGCGAACACCGGGGAGCTGTTTTTT
cdr3_aa: CASSWAGTANTGELFF
clone_size: .
d_call: TRBD1
j_call: TRBJ2-2
v_call: TRBV7-2

cdr3_nt: TGTGCCAGCAGCTTAGGGGACAGGGTGGGGGAGACCCAGTACTTC
cdr3_aa: CASSLGDRVGETQYF
clone_size: .
d_call: TRBD1
j_call: TRBJ2-5
v_call: TRBV7-2

cdr3_nt: TGTGCCAGCACCCCGGGACAGGGAAGAGATACGCAGTATTTT
cdr3_aa: CASTPGQGRDTQYF
clone_size: few
d_call: TRBD1
j_call: TRBJ2-3
v_call: TRBV6-5

cdr3_nt: TGTGCCAGCAGCTTCGACAGGGGTTCCTACGAGCAGTACTTC
cdr3_aa: CASSFDRGSYEQYF
clone_size: .
d_call: TRBD1
j_call: TRBJ2-7
v_call: TRBV7-2

cdr3_nt: TGTGCCAGCAGTGATGCGGCAGGCTATGGCTACACCTTC
cdr3_aa: CASSDAAGYGYTF
clone_size: .
d_call: .
j_call: TRBJ1-2
v_call: TRBV2

cdr3_nt: TGTGCCAGCAGATTCAGAAAATATAGCAATCAGCCCCAGCATTTT
cdr3_aa: CASRFRKYSNQPQHF
clone_size: .
d_call: .
j_call: TRBJ1-5
v_call: TRBV6-2/TRBV6-3

cdr3_nt: TGTGCCAGCAGCTTTACCGTTAACCCAGATTCATATGGCTACACCTTC
cdr3_aa: CASSFTVNPDSYGYTF
clone_size: many
d_call: .
j_call: TRBJ1-2
v_call: TRBV7-2

cdr3_nt: TGCGCCAGCAGCCAACATCCGACAGATAACTATGGCTACACCTTC
cdr3_aa: CASSQHPTDNYGYTF
clone_size: .
d_call: .
j_call: TRBJ1-2
v_call: TRBV4-1

cdr3_nt: TGCAGTGCGGGGGTGAGGGAGACCCAGTACTTC
cdr3_aa: CSAGVRETQYF
clone_size: few
d_call: .
j_call: TRBJ2-5
v_call: TRBV20-1

cdr3_nt: TGCGCCAGCACCACGACCGGCCCGAAAGGCACAGATACGCAGTATTTT
cdr3_aa: CASTTTGPKGTDTQYF
clone_size: .
d_call: .
j_call: TRBJ2-3
v_call: TRBV5-1

cdr3_nt: TGTGCCAGCATCCGCAGCGGGGCTGAGGAGCAGTTCTTC
cdr3_aa: CASIRSGAEEQFF
clone_size: many
d_call: TRBD2
j_call: TRBJ2-1
v_call: TRBV7-9

cdr3_nt: TGCGCCAGCAGCTTGGCTCGCTGGCAGGGGGCCGATTCCTACAATGAGCAGTTCTTC
cdr3_aa: CASSLARWQGADSYNEQFF
clone_size: .
d_call: TRBD1
j_call: TRBJ2-1
v_call: TRBV5-1

cdr3_nt: TGCGCCAGCAGCTTGGCCGTGGGGATTTACGAGCAGTACTTC
cdr3_aa: CASSLAVGIYEQYF
clone_size: medium-sized
d_call: .
j_call: TRBJ2-7
v_call: TRBV5-1

cdr3_nt: TGTGCCAGCAGCCCCCGCGGAAGGCTCTATGGCTACACCTTC
cdr3_aa: CASSPRGRLYGYTF
clone_size: .
d_call: .
j_call: TRBJ1-2
v_call: TRBV3-1

cdr3_nt: TGTGCCACCAGCAGAGTCACAGGGATCGCAGATACGCAGTATTTT
cdr3_aa: CATSRVTGIADTQYF
clone_size: few
d_call: .
j_call: TRBJ2-3
v_call: TRBV15

cdr3_nt: TGTGCCAGCAGCTCCCTAACTAGCGGTGATACGCAGTATTTT
cdr3_aa: CASSSLTSGDTQYF
clone_size: few
d_call: TRBD2
j_call: TRBJ2-3
v_call: TRBV7-9

cdr3_nt: TGTGCCACCAGTGACTCTGGAGTCGGTAGTGGCTACACCTTC
cdr3_aa: CATSDSGVGSGYTF
clone_size: .
d_call: .
j_call: TRBJ1-2
v_call: TRBV24-1

cdr3_nt: TGCGCCAGCAGCCAAGATTACGGCGGCCCGGGGGCGGCCGGGGAGCTGTTTTTT
cdr3_aa: CASSQDYGGPGAAGELFF
clone_size: few
d_call: .
j_call: TRBJ2-2
v_call: TRBV4-3

cdr3_nt: TGTGCCAGCAGCTCCCCCGGGGGCGGGGGTTCTCAGTTCTTC
cdr3_aa: CASSSPGGGGSQFF
clone_size: few
d_call: .
j_call: TRBJ2-1
v_call: TRBV7-9

cdr3_nt: TGTGCCAGCAGTCCTCTCCAGCTGGGAAAAAGGGAGACCCAGTACTTC
cdr3_aa: CASSPLQLGKRETQYF
clone_size: .
d_call: .
j_call: TRBJ2-5
v_call: TRBV7-9